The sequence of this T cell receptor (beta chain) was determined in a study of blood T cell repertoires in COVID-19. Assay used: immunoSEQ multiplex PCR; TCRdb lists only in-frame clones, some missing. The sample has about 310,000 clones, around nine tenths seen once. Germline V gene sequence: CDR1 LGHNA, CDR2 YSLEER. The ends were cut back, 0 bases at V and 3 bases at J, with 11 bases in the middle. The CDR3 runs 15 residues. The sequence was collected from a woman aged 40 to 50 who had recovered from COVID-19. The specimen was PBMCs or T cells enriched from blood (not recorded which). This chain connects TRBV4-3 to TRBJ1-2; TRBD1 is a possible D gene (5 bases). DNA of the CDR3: TGCGCCAGCAGCCAAGAGAGCGGAGGGGACTATGGCTACACCTTC. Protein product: CASSQESGGDYGYTF.